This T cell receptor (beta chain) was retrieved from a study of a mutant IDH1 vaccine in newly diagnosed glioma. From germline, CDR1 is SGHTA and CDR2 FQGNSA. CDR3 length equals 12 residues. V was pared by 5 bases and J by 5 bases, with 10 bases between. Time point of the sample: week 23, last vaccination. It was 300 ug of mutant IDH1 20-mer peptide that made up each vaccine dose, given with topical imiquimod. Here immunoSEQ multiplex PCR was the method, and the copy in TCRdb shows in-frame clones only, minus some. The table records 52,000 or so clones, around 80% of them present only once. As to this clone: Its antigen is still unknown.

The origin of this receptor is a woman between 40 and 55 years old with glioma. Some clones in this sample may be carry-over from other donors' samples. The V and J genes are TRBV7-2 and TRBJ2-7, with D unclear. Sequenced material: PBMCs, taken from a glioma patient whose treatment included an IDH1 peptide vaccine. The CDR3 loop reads CASSRPRNEQYF. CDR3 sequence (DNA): TGTGCCAGCAGCCGGCCCCGGAACGAGCAGTACTTC.